This T cell receptor beta chain was sequenced for a study of blood T cell repertoires in COVID-19. In the study overall: There were acute and convalescent COVID-19 samples, and they came from the United States, Italy and Spain. PBMCs, B-cell-depleted T cells, or T cells were the source of the cDNA or gDNA that made up the material.

Original analysis: The authors estimated nucleated cell counts from reference gene primer amplification. The method was immunoSEQ multiplex PCR; TCRdb's version includes in-frame clones alone and lacks a portion of them. V and J calls and clone size come straight from that table; D and trimming were deduced from the DNA. The data contain just over 200,000 clones, less than 85% of them singletons. CDR1 is GTSNPN, CDR2 SVGIG, per germline (reference sequence). CDR3 size: 12 residues. Losses at the gene ends were 5 bases for V and 6 bases for J; bases not matched to a gene: 4. Sequencing was done on a sample of peripheral blood. J is TRBJ2-1 and V is TRBV30; 7 bases agree with TRBD1. This clonotype originated in a woman in her sixties or seventies with acute or convalescent COVID-19. The CDR3 nucleotides are TGTGCCTGGTTAGACAGGGTCAATGAGCAGTTCTTC. As protein: CAWLDRVNEQFF.